This TCR beta chain was sequenced during a study of molecular identifiers for immune sequencing clone quantification (dated by TCRdb to 2016 to 2019). About the investigation overall: For a replicate experiment, RNA from 20,000 or 100,000 naive CD8 T cells was divided into five aliquots, and four of the five aliquots were sequenced. CD8 T cells were used in a methods study to benchmark molecular-identifier clustering-based TCR repertoire sequencing (MIDCIRS) and TCR RNA copy counting.

About this clonotype: Its recognized antigen is unknown. One junction end does not reproduce the germline sequence, and a read error may be involved.

The CDR3 spans 16 residues, from the cysteine through the phenylalanine. The kept DNA is CDR3 alone, 48 bases in frame from the first base. The germline V gene yields MNHEY for CDR1 and SVGAGI for CDR2. Beyond this particular receptor, the publication reports: When barcode sub-clustering was left out, chimeric consensus sequences inflated TCR diversity, with chimeras reaching as high as 47%. Modeling estimated 2.5 to 3.5 recovered TCR RNA copies per cell, compared with approximately 9.5 by digital PCR, which implies about 30% capture efficiency. In CMV-specific effector cells, clones with more than 20 RNA copies contained over 97% of molecules, whereas in naive cells such clones contained under 1% of molecules. Naive libraries contained spiked-in Jurkat TCR RNA (approximately ten copies' worth), which is not part of the donor repertoire. Highly expanded clone sizes could be underestimated because identical TCR molecules may share a barcode. Even against a background of roughly 1 million naive CD8 T cells, spiked-in Jurkat TCR RNA amounting to a single cell's worth was reported to be detectable.

Libraries of naive CD8 T cells were generated from roughly 21,000 to 960,000 sorted cells, with 10%, 30% or 50% of the purified RNA used. On a BD FACSAria II, naive CD8 T cells were FACS-sorted as CD8+CD4-CCR7+CD45RA+ and collected into RLT Plus buffer. To test detection sensitivity, Jurkat RNA equivalent to under 12 TCR copies was spiked into samples of roughly 18,000-1,000,000 naive CD8 T cells. Enrichment of CD8 T cells was done with RosetteSep CD8+ T Cell Enrichment Cocktail plus Ficoll-Paque, and ACK red cell lysis came afterward. The library was generated by PCR. Sequencing relied on a NextSeq 500. Bulk TCR libraries were prepared as previously described, using TCR primers listed in Table S5. The Qiagen AllPrep DNA/RNA kit was used to purify total RNA. Before any analysis, reads coming from multiple sequencing runs of the same library were combined into one pool. For the original study's pipeline: Reads were retained only if their TCR constant sequence matched exactly, and those retained reads were trimmed to 150 nt and grouped according to their 12-nt molecular barcodes. Within each barcode group, reads were sub-clustered at a 15% Levenshtein threshold, and quality-weighted consensus sequences were built per RNA molecule. Non-functional sequences were filtered out, along with any lower-count sequence sitting one edit away from another sequence. Based on fitting two negative binomial distributions, any barcode sub-cluster with under 20% of the maximum read count was discarded. TCRdb reanalyzed the raw reads on its own, using fastp at Q25 for trimming and MiXCR for clone calling, and kept in-frame beta chains. Every entry covers one CDR3 protein and lists the most common genes and DNA from its rows. TCRdb's processing, not the authors' own work, is the source of the V and J calls. This sample lists hundreds of thousands of distinct CDR3 sequences; 25% were detected once. About 0.84% of the sample rests with the top ten.

This chain joins TRBV6-5 to TRBJ2-7; 10 junctional bases match TRBD2. Sequencing was done on a sample of naive CD8+ T cells from blood, with Jurkat cell RNA spiked in. The intended sense of this specimen's cell subset or site label: FACS-sorted CD8+CD4-CCR7+CD45RA+ naive T cells. This TCR came from a human donor in good health. Some libraries in this study had Jurkat cell RNA spiked in. DNA sequence: TGTACCAGCAGTTACAGTCCTAGCGGGAGCCCCTACGAGCAGTACTTC. This sequence encodes CTSSYSPSGSPYEQYF.